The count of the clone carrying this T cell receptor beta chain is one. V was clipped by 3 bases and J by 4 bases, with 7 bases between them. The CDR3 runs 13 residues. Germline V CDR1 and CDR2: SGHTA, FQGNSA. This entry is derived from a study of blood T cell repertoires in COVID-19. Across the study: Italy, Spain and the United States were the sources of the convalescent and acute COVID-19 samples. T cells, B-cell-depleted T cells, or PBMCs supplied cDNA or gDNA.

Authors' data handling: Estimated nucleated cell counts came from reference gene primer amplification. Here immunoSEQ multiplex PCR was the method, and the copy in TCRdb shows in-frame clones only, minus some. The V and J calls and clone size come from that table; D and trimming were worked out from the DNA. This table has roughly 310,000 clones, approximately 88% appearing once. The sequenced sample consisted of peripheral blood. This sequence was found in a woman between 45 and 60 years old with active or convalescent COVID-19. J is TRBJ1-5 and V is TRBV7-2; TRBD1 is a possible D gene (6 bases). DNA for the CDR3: TGTGCCAGCAGCTTCCAGGGGAATCAGCCCCAGCATTTT. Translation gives CASSFQGNQPQHF.